This is a list of T cell receptor beta chains from one sample in a study of blood T cell repertoires in COVID-19. The repertoire was sequenced with immunoSEQ multiplex PCR; TCRdb's copy has only in-frame clones and lacks some. This table has approximately 260,000 clones, 84% appearing once. Source material: peripheral blood. These receptors were obtained from a human donor in a cohort sampled during active COVID-19. CDR3s include the opening cysteine and the closing phenylalanine or tryptophan. Each record gives: clone size, D gene, J gene, V gene, CDR3 protein, CDR3 DNA. D genes are given only for firm matches. Not all rows give a size; the values are once, few, many and, for expanded clones, a class.

clone size: .
D gene: .
J gene: TRBJ1-5
V gene: TRBV28
CDR3 protein: CASRDSLASNQPQHF
CDR3 DNA: TGTGCCAGCAGGGACAGTCTGGCGAGCAATCAGCCCCAGCATTTT

clone size: .
D gene: .
J gene: TRBJ2-1
V gene: TRBV7-9
CDR3 protein: CAGEGGGAHYNEQFF
CDR3 DNA: TGTGCCGGAGAAGGTGGGGGGGCCCACTACAATGAGCAGTTCTTC

clone size: .
D gene: TRBD2
J gene: TRBJ2-3
V gene: TRBV5-1
CDR3 protein: CASSLAGGPFDTQYF
CDR3 DNA: TGCGCCAGCAGCCTAGCGGGAGGGCCGTTTGATACGCAGTATTTT

clone size: .
D gene: TRBD1
J gene: TRBJ2-3
V gene: TRBV19
CDR3 protein: CATGGDRITDTQYF
CDR3 DNA: TGTGCCACAGGTGGGGACAGGATCACAGATACGCAGTATTTT

clone size: .
D gene: .
J gene: TRBJ2-3
V gene: TRBV5-1
CDR3 protein: CASSLRGTATDTQYF
CDR3 DNA: TGCGCCAGCAGCTTGCGTGGGACTGCCACAGATACGCAGTATTTT

clone size: .
D gene: .
J gene: TRBJ1-5
V gene: TRBV5-6
CDR3 protein: CASSLEGAGQPQHF
CDR3 DNA: TGTGCCAGCAGCTTGGAAGGGGCAGGGCAGCCCCAGCATTTT

clone size: .
D gene: TRBD2
J gene: TRBJ2-1
V gene: TRBV6-6
CDR3 protein: CASSPRTSGALANEQFF
CDR3 DNA: TGTGCCAGCAGTCCCAGGACTAGCGGGGCCCTGGCGAATGAGCAGTTCTTC

clone size: .
D gene: .
J gene: TRBJ1-1
V gene: TRBV19
CDR3 protein: CASSIAVDRAEAFF
CDR3 DNA: TGTGCCAGTAGTATAGCCGTCGACAGAGCTGAAGCTTTCTTT

clone size: .
D gene: TRBD2
J gene: TRBJ2-1
V gene: TRBV6-1
CDR3 protein: CASSETSGGVRNEQFF
CDR3 DNA: TGTGCCAGCAGTGAGACTAGCGGGGGGGTGAGAAATGAGCAGTTCTTC

clone size: .
D gene: TRBD1
J gene: TRBJ2-1
V gene: TRBV4-1
CDR3 protein: CASSPWDRASGEQFF
CDR3 DNA: TGCGCCAGCAGCCCGTGGGACAGGGCCTCGGGGGAGCAGTTCTTC

clone size: .
D gene: .
J gene: TRBJ1-4
V gene: TRBV28
CDR3 protein: CASSSGGLSEKLFF
CDR3 DNA: TGTGCCAGCAGTTCGGGGGGCCTGAGTGAAAAACTGTTTTTT

clone size: once
D gene: .
J gene: TRBJ2-7
V gene: TRBV6-2/TRBV6-3
CDR3 protein: CASSPGSPGEYF
CDR3 DNA: TGTGCCAGCAGTCCAGGGTCCCCAGGCGAGTACTTC

clone size: once
D gene: TRBD2
J gene: TRBJ2-3
V gene: TRBV7-3
CDR3 protein: CASSSGTSGTDTQYF
CDR3 DNA: TGTGCCAGCAGTTCCGGGACTAGCGGGACAGATACGCAGTATTTT

clone size: once
D gene: TRBD2
J gene: TRBJ2-3
V gene: TRBV25-1
CDR3 protein: CASSPAGGTDTQYF
CDR3 DNA: TGTGCCAGCAGTCCAGCGGGAGGCACAGATACGCAGTATTTT

clone size: few
D gene: .
J gene: TRBJ1-5
V gene: TRBV18
CDR3 protein: CASSFGQGNQPQHF
CDR3 DNA: TGTGCCAGCTCATTCGGACAAGGCAATCAGCCCCAGCATTTT

clone size: .
D gene: TRBD2
J gene: TRBJ2-7
V gene: TRBV5-5
CDR3 protein: CASSRTSATYEQYF
CDR3 DNA: TGTGCCAGCAGCCGGACTAGCGCGACCTACGAGCAGTACTTC

clone size: .
D gene: .
J gene: TRBJ2-2
V gene: TRBV7-6
CDR3 protein: CASSLSHGSNTGELFF
CDR3 DNA: TGTGCCAGCAGCTTAAGTCACGGGTCGAACACCGGGGAGCTGTTTTTT

clone size: .
D gene: .
J gene: TRBJ1-5
V gene: TRBV12-5
CDR3 protein: CASVQPGGLGNQPQHF
CDR3 DNA: TGTGCTAGTGTCCAACCCGGGGGGTTGGGCAATCAGCCCCAGCATTTT

clone size: .
D gene: TRBD2
J gene: TRBJ2-5
V gene: TRBV6-2/TRBV6-3
CDR3 protein: CASSNHALSRGQETQYF
CDR3 DNA: TGTGCCAGCAGTAACCATGCGCTCTCGCGGGGGCAAGAGACCCAGTACTTC

clone size: .
D gene: .
J gene: TRBJ2-7
V gene: TRBV5-4
CDR3 protein: CASSPNGASTYEQYF
CDR3 DNA: TGTGCCAGCAGCCCTAATGGGGCGTCTACCTACGAGCAGTACTTC

clone size: .
D gene: TRBD1
J gene: TRBJ1-2
V gene: TRBV5-4
CDR3 protein: CASSLGRDRNYGYTF
CDR3 DNA: TGTGCCAGCAGCTTGGGGCGGGACAGAAACTATGGCTACACCTTC

clone size: .
D gene: .
J gene: TRBJ2-2
V gene: TRBV3-1/TRBV3-2
CDR3 protein: CASSQVPSTGELFF
CDR3 DNA: TGTGCCAGCAGCCAAGTACCGAGCACCGGGGAGCTGTTTTTT

clone size: .
D gene: .
J gene: TRBJ2-3
V gene: TRBV15
CDR3 protein: CATSRDQQRSTDTQYF
CDR3 DNA: TGTGCCACCAGCAGAGATCAGCAGAGGAGCACAGATACGCAGTATTTT

clone size: .
D gene: .
J gene: TRBJ2-6
V gene: TRBV13
CDR3 protein: CASSLEDRGGLSGANVLTF
CDR3 DNA: TGTGCCAGCAGCTTAGAAGACAGGGGAGGGCTCTCTGGGGCCAACGTCCTGACTTTC

clone size: .
D gene: TRBD1
J gene: TRBJ2-3
V gene: TRBV5-1
CDR3 protein: CASSAEGGREDTQYF
CDR3 DNA: TGCGCCAGCAGCGCGGAAGGGGGCCGGGAAGATACGCAGTATTTT

clone size: .
D gene: .
J gene: TRBJ2-7
V gene: TRBV5-6
CDR3 protein: CASSLEPTSLYEQYF
CDR3 DNA: TGTGCCAGCAGCTTGGAACCAACTAGTCTTTACGAGCAGTACTTC

clone size: many
D gene: TRBD1
J gene: TRBJ1-2
V gene: TRBV19
CDR3 protein: CASTNRGLMEGGYTF
CDR3 DNA: TGTGCCAGTACAAACAGGGGGCTGATGGAGGGTGGCTACACCTTC

clone size: once
D gene: .
J gene: TRBJ2-5
V gene: TRBV5-1
CDR3 protein: CASSFRMEGETQYF
CDR3 DNA: TGCGCCAGCAGCTTCCGTATGGAGGGCGAGACCCAGTACTTC